The 18 T cell receptor beta chains reported below all come from one sample, sequenced in a study of early T cells in non-severe SARS-CoV-2 infection. TCRdb re-called the 5' RACE reads with MiXCR, one entry per CDR3 protein. The sample includes 90,000 to 100,000 distinct CDR3 sequences, less than 15% of them seen just once. The sample comprised whole blood. The receptors here all came from an adult who was a healthcare worker with PCR-confirmed SARS-CoV-2 infection or an uninfected control (not recorded which).

Only a few counts were recorded for this clonotype. The chain joins TRBV2 to TRBJ1-1; D is undetermined. V lost 6 bases to trimming and J lost 4 bases, with 6 bases between them. Germline V gene lookup returns CDR1 SNHLY and CDR2 FYNNEI. CDR3 length: 11 amino acids. CDR3 sequence reads: CASRPTTEAFF. Written as DNA, the CDR3 is TGTGCCAGCAGGCCCACCACTGAAGCTTTCTTT.

The rearrangement joins TRBV28 to TRBJ1-2; D remains unclear. Germline CDR1 and CDR2: MDHEN and SYDVKM. Between the trimmed V and J ends, which lost 7 bases and 4 bases, there was a span of 13 bases. The CDR3 totals 13 residues. The CDR3 region is CASTKARPYGYTF. In DNA, the CDR3 is TGTGCCAGCACCAAAGCCAGACCCTATGGCTACACCTTC.

This clonotype was detected ten times or more. The rearrangement uses TRBV12-3 or TRBV12-4 and TRBJ2-2, with TRBD2 as a possible D gene (5 bases). V dropped 6 bases and J dropped 0 bases, with 11 bases sitting between them. There are 15 residues in the CDR3. The CDR3 reads CASRGGLTNTGELFF. The CDR3 coding sequence is TGTGCCAGCAGGGGTGGACTTACGAACACCGGGGAGCTGTTTTTT.

The rearrangement links TRBV24-1 to TRBJ2-7; D is possibly TRBD2 (5 bases). The germline V and J ends were trimmed by 6 bases and 6 bases, with 8 bases remaining between them. Germline CDR1 KGHDR, CDR2 SFDVKD. The CDR3 length is 11 residues. The CDR3 DNA is TGTGCCACCAGTCGCGGGTTCGAGCAGTACTTC. Protein sequence: CATSRGFEQYF.

This clonotype was detected a few times. CDR3 nucleotide sequence: TGCGCCAGCAGCTTGGAAGGGCTAGCAGGGCTGCGCGGCTACACCTTC. It codes for CASSLEGLAGLRGYTF. This chain links TRBV5-1 with TRBJ1-2, with D possibly TRBD1 on 5 matching bases. Germline assignment: CDR1 SGHRS and CDR2 YFSETQ. V was shortened by 0 bases and J by 8 bases, with 20 bases between the two germline ends. The CDR3 sequence is 16 residues long.

The rearrangement joins TRBV2 to TRBJ1-1, with TRBD1 identical over 7 bases. Trimming removed 4 bases from V and 5 bases from J; junction bases left unmatched: 4. The CDR3 sequence is 13 residues long. Per the germline V gene, CDR1 is SNHLY and CDR2 is FYNNEI. The CDR3 region has the DNA TGTGCCAGCAGTGGGACAGGATTTACTGAAGCTTTCTTT. Translated: CASSGTGFTEAFF.

The sample holds many counts of this clonotype. J is TRBJ1-2 and V is TRBV5-1, with D possibly being TRBD1 (5 bases). The CDR3 is made up of 16 amino acids. Trimming took off 5 bases at V and 0 bases at J, with 17 bases between the two ends. In germline, CDR1 is SGHRS, CDR2 YFSETQ. CDR3 nucleotides: TGCGCCAGCAGAAACGGAGGACAACTCCCTAACTATGGCTACACCTTC. Amino acid sequence: CASRNGGQLPNYGYTF. Complete variable domain (other parts from reference TRBV5-1 and TRBJ1-2): KAGVTQTPRYLIKTRGQQVTLSCSPISGHRSVSWYQQTPGQGLQFLFEYFSETQRNKGNFPGRFSGRQFSNSRSEMNVSTLELGDSALYLCASRNGGQLPNYGYTFGSGTRLTVV.

This clonotype appeared many times. The chain has TRBV12-3 or TRBV12-4 and TRBJ2-2; 8 positions agree with TRBD1. V was pared by 2 bases and J by 3 bases, with 8 bases of the junction left unmatched. CDR3 length: 17 amino acids. The CDR3 sequence: CASSLLWTGIDTGELFF. In DNA, the CDR3 is TGTGCCAGCAGTTTACTATGGACAGGGATCGACACCGGGGAGCTGTTTTTT.

This clonotype was counted a few times. The CDR3 DNA sequence: TGCAGCGTTGATGGGACAGGGAGTATAGATACGCAGTATTTT. Translating gives CSVDGTGSIDTQYF. The chain recombines TRBV29-1 with TRBJ2-3; 9 bases are shared with TRBD1. Losses at the gene ends were 3 bases for V and 5 bases for J; bases not matched to a gene: 6. Germline loops: CDR1 SQVTM, CDR2 ANQGSEA. The CDR3 has 14 amino acids.

This clonotype has ten or more counts. The CDR3 nucleotides are TGTGCCAGCAGCCCCACGAGGGAGACCCAGTACTTC. It yields the protein CASSPTRETQYF. This sequence joins TRBV11-2 and TRBJ2-5; D is ambiguous. Between the trimmed V and J ends, which lost 5 bases and 5 bases, there was a span of 9 bases. The CDR3 covers 12 residues. CDR1 SGHAT and CDR2 FQNNGV come from the germline V gene. Using reference TRBV11-2 and TRBJ2-5 for the parts outside the CDR3, the full variable domain is EAGVAQSPRYKIIEKRQSVAFWCNPISGHATLYWYQQILGQGPKLLIQFQNNGVVDDSQLPKDRFSAERLKGVDSTLKIQPAKLEDSAVYLCASSPTRETQYFGPGTRLLVL.

This chain joins TRBV7-9 and TRBJ1-4; possibly TRBD1 for D (5 bases). Germline V gene data show CDR1 as SEHNR and CDR2 as FQNEAQ (reference sequence). This CDR3 has 13 amino acids. V was trimmed by 10 bases and J by 5 bases, leaving 14 bases between them. The CDR3 DNA reads as TGTGCCATCTGGGACTTTCAAAATGAAAAACTGTTTTTT. Its protein product is CAIWDFQNEKLFF.

This rearrangement joins TRBV20-1 to TRBJ2-2, with 11 bases fitting TRBD2. Germline V CDR1 and CDR2: DFQATT, SNEGSKA (reference sequence). The CDR3 runs 21 residues. The V and J ends lost 5 bases and 0 bases, in that order; junction bases with no gene match: 20. CDR3 region: CSAPLRQTSGVVPPNTGELFF. The CDR3 DNA reads TGCAGTGCTCCACTACGTCAGACTAGCGGGGTCGTCCCCCCGAACACCGGGGAGCTGTTTTTT.

In this sample, this clonotype turned up a few times. V is TRBV7-2 and J is TRBJ1-6; 7 bases map to TRBD1. The germline gives CDR1 SGHTA, CDR2 FQGNSA. The trim removed 1 base at V and 4 bases at J, leaving 4 bases unmatched. The CDR3 contains 16 residues. In DNA form, the CDR3 reads TGTGCCAGCAGCTTAGGGACAGGCCTGTATAATTCACCCCTCCACTTT. Translating it yields CASSLGTGLYNSPLHF.

There are many counts of this clonotype. The chain recombines TRBV4-2 with TRBJ1-2; D is ambiguous. This CDR3 has 15 amino acids. Germline V gives CDR1 LGHNA, CDR2 YNFKEQ. V dropped 0 bases and J dropped 0 bases, with 8 bases sitting between them. This CDR3 reads CASSQDMTANYGYTF. The CDR3 DNA reads as TGTGCCAGCAGCCAAGATATGACCGCTAACTATGGCTACACCTTC.

The sample holds many counts of this clonotype. The V and J genes are TRBV20-1 and TRBJ1-2; D not resolved. This CDR3 spans 13 amino acids. Per germline, CDR1 DFQATT and CDR2 SNEGSKA (reference sequence). Trimming pared 6 bases from V and 4 bases from J, leaving 15 bases between. The CDR3 reads CSAQNPILYGYTF. DNA of the CDR3: TGCAGTGCCCAAAATCCGATACTCTATGGCTACACCTTC.

This clonotype was seen repeatedly, ten times or more. The chain has TRBV9 and TRBJ1-1; maybe TRBD1 (6 bases). The CDR3 sequence is 17 residues long. The V and J ends lost 0 bases and 1 base respectively, with 16 bases between them. Germline CDR1 SGDLS, CDR2 YYNGEE. The CDR3 protein is CASSVAPLQGKNTEAFF. CDR3 DNA: TGTGCCAGCAGCGTAGCTCCCCTGCAGGGGAAGAACACTGAAGCTTTCTTT.

This clonotype occurred a few times. V and J are TRBV11-2 and TRBJ2-4, with unresolved D. The CDR3 runs to 14 residues. V was trimmed by 6 bases and J by 3 bases, leaving 12 bases between them. The V gene's germline CDR1 is SGHAT and CDR2 FQNNGV. The CDR3 nucleotides are TGTGCCAGCAGGTCCCGGCAGGACAAAAACATTCAGTACTTC. This codes for CASRSRQDKNIQYF.

This clonotype occurred many times. The chain links TRBV6-5 to TRBJ2-1; 9 nucleotides agree with TRBD1. Per the germline V gene, CDR1 is MNHEY and CDR2 is SVGAGI. This CDR3 spans 15 amino acids. With 5 bases clipped from V and 6 bases from J, the junction kept 8 bases outside the gene matches. This chain's CDR3 is CASSRQGGPPNEQFF. The CDR3 DNA reads TGTGCCAGCAGTAGACAGGGGGGGCCCCCCAATGAGCAGTTCTTC.